These 27 T cell receptor beta chains originate from one sample sequenced in a study of monozygotic twins with inflammatory bowel disease. TCRdb reprocessed the 5' RACE reads and reports one entry per CDR3 protein, with no DNA. This specimen shows approximately 160,000 distinct CDR3 sequences; the ten leading clones hold 6.5% to 9%. The specimen was blood. These receptors originate from a human donor with ulcerative colitis or Crohn's disease, or a healthy co-twin of an affected twin (not recorded which).

The chain links TRBV7-9 to TRBJ2-5; TCRdb calls TRBD2, which cannot be checked without DNA. This CDR3 comprises 13 residues. CDR1 is SEHNR, CDR2 FQNEAQ, per germline (reference sequence). The CDR3 sequence: CASSSSLEETQYF.

The gene calls are TRBV25-1 and TRBJ2-3; TCRdb returns TRBD2, unconfirmable since there is no DNA. This CDR3 region has 15 residues. Germline CDR1 and CDR2: MGHDK and SYGVNS. The CDR3 region is CASSGALGGADTQYF.

This sequence joins TRBV29-1 and TRBJ2-5; TCRdb reports TRBD2, a call that lacks DNA to check it against. The V gene's germline CDR1 is SQVTM and CDR2 ANQGSEA. This CDR3 has 14 residues. CDR3 residues: CSVSRRLAQETQYF.

This chain links TRBV7-8 with TRBJ2-7; checking the TCRdb D call of TRBD2 is not possible without DNA. The CDR3 is 19 residues long. Per the germline V gene, CDR1 is SGHVS and CDR2 is FQNEAQ. The CDR3 sequence is CASSLVSASGRAIAYEQYF.

The genes are TRBV5-5 and TRBJ2-1; TCRdb's D call, TRBD1, is unchecked because there is no DNA. Germline V lookup: CDR1 SGHKS, CDR2 YYEKEE (reference sequence). The CDR3 loop spans 15 amino acids. Here the CDR3 reads CASSHRTGNGNEQFF.

The V gene is TRBV20-1, the J gene TRBJ2-5. Germline V gene data show CDR1 as DFQATT and CDR2 as SNEGSKA (reference sequence). The CDR3 length is 12 residues. The CDR3 protein is CSASRLRQTQYF.

V and J are TRBV14 and TRBJ2-3; TCRdb gives TRBD2 as the D gene, but with no DNA this cannot be confirmed. CDR1 is SGHDN and CDR2 is FVKESK in the germline V gene. The CDR3 covers 12 residues. CDR3 residues: CASSQDRGSQYF.

The V call is TRBV4-2, the J call TRBJ1-1; TCRdb's D call of TRBD1 is untestable without DNA. The CDR3 has 13 amino acids. CDR1 LGHNA and CDR2 YNFKEQ come from the germline V gene. The CDR3 protein is CASSGQRITEAFF.

This sequence joins TRBV24-1 and TRBJ2-3; TCRdb names TRBD1, which stays unverified in the absence of DNA. The CDR3 is 15 amino acids. The V gene's germline CDR1 is KGHDR and CDR2 SFDVKD. The CDR3 is CATSAGGTSTDTQYF.

The V gene is TRBV5-1, the J gene TRBJ2-3; the TCRdb call, TRBD1, lacks DNA for checking. Germline V gives CDR1 SGHRS, CDR2 YFSETQ. The CDR3 is 15 residues long. CDR3 in amino acids: CASSPGQSWADTQYF.

The rearrangement links TRBV7-7 to TRBJ2-2; TCRdb proposes TRBD1, but this gene call is untestable without DNA. Germline CDR1 reads SSHAT; CDR2 reads FNYEAQ (reference sequence). The CDR3 extends over 14 amino acids. CDR3 amino acids: CASGIRGITGELFF.

This chain uses TRBV5-1 with TRBJ1-1. The CDR3 sequence is 13 residues long. CDR1 SGHRS and CDR2 YFSETQ come from the germline V gene. Here the CDR3 reads CASSREGNTEAFF.

The V gene is TRBV29-1, the J gene TRBJ2-3; the TRBD2 assignment by TCRdb is unverifiable without DNA. Germline values: CDR1 SQVTM, CDR2 ANQGSEA. The CDR3 contains 14 residues. The CDR3 sequence is CSVQLAGDGDTQYF.

The chain carries TRBV20-1 and TRBJ2-4; TCRdb's D call, TRBD2, is unchecked because there is no DNA. CDR1 and CDR2 (germline): DFQATT, SNEGSKA (reference sequence). The CDR3 has 15 residues. CDR3 region: CSAPTASAAKNIQYF.

The chain recombines TRBV7-2 with TRBJ2-7. This CDR3 is built from 15 residues. Germline loops: CDR1 SGHTA, CDR2 FQGNSA. The CDR3 here is CASSLEGSSRYEQYF.

The genes are TRBV20-1 and TRBJ2-1; the TCRdb call, TRBD1, lacks DNA for checking. CDR1 DFQATT and CDR2 SNEGSKA come from the germline V gene (reference sequence). There are 15 residues in the CDR3. CDR3 loop: CSAREGTYTYNEQFF.

The chain has TRBV7-2 and TRBJ2-1; as DNA is missing, the TRBD2 call by TCRdb cannot be tested. CDR3 length equals 16 residues. Germline CDR1 reads SGHTA; CDR2 reads FQGNSA. The CDR3 protein is CASSLALAGTRNEQFF.

This CDR3 reads CASSQEGTGSNQPQHF. The V and J genes are TRBV4-2 and TRBJ1-5. Looked up from germline, CDR1 is LGHNA and CDR2 is YNFKEQ. The CDR3 is made up of 16 amino acids.

The V and J genes are TRBV11-2 and TRBJ2-5. Germline values: CDR1 SGHAT, CDR2 FQNNGV. CDR3 length equals 14 residues. CDR3 residues: CASSSKGNQETQYF.

The gene calls are TRBV6-2 or TRBV6-3 and TRBJ1-1. CDR1 and CDR2 from the germline V gene are MNHEY and SVGEGT. The length of the CDR3 is 12 residues. The CDR3 loop reads CASHRTKTEAFF.

The J gene is TRBJ1-2, the V gene TRBV5-5. Looked up from germline, CDR1 is SGHKS and CDR2 is YYEKEE (reference sequence). CDR3 length: 14 amino acids. CDR3 region: CASSRADMDYDYTF.

The chain combines TRBV7-2 with TRBJ2-2. The CDR3 length is 14 residues. Germline V CDR1 and CDR2: SGHTA, FQGNSA. CDR3 protein: CASSLFVRSGELFF.

This chain links TRBV7-8 with TRBJ2-1; checking the TCRdb D call of TRBD1 is not possible without DNA. The CDR3 is 12 amino acids. Germline V gives CDR1 SGHVS, CDR2 FQNEAQ. The CDR3 reads CASSWTGVEQFF.

The chain has TRBV19 and TRBJ1-1; TCRdb outputs TRBD1, but without DNA this stays unchecked. The CDR3 totals 14 residues. Germline CDR1 and CDR2: LNHDA and SQIVND (reference sequence). Here the CDR3 reads CASSLGQQNTEAFF.

The rearrangement joins TRBV20-1 to TRBJ2-1; the D gene TCRdb calls, TRBD1, cannot be checked with no DNA. The CDR3 has 13 amino acids. Germline V gene lookup returns CDR1 DFQATT and CDR2 SNEGSKA (reference sequence). The CDR3 here is CSASIPGWDEQFF.

The rearrangement links TRBV6-1 to TRBJ1-4; TCRdb's assignment of TRBD1 cannot be checked, as there is no DNA. This CDR3 contains 14 residues. The germline V gene encodes CDR1 MNHNS and CDR2 SASEGT. CDR3 loop: CASSEEGRGEKLFF.

The chain joins TRBV13 to TRBJ2-5; TCRdb's D call of TRBD1 is untestable without DNA. Germline V CDR1 and CDR2: PRHDT, FYEKMQ (reference sequence). The CDR3 is 14 amino acids. This CDR3 reads CASSLRQLAETQYF.